This passage covers 24 T cell receptor beta chains from one sample sequenced in a study of early T cells in non-severe SARS-CoV-2 infection. TCRdb passed the 5' RACE reads through MiXCR, listing each CDR3 protein once. Found here are fewer than 100,000 distinct CDR3 sequences, roughly 12% of them singletons; the top ten hold roughly 3.6%. The sequenced material came from whole blood. These receptors originate from an adult who was a healthcare worker with PCR-confirmed SARS-CoV-2 infection or an uninfected control (not recorded which).

V and J are TRBV3-1 and TRBJ2-5; D gene uncertain. Trimming stripped 4 bases from V and 3 bases from J, with 3 bases between. Germline lookup yields CDR1 LGHDT and CDR2 YNNKEL (reference sequence). CDR3 size: 11 residues. The CDR3 loop reads CASSLKETQYF. The CDR3 DNA is TGTGCCAGCAGCCTGAAAGAGACCCAGTACTTC.

This sequence joins TRBV4-1 and TRBJ1-1; D is ambiguous. The V end lost 4 bases, the J end lost 4 bases, and 10 bases lay between the germline ends. Germline V gene data show CDR1 as MGHRA and CDR2 as YSYEKL. The CDR3 sequence is 13 residues long. For the CDR3, the DNA is TGCGCCAGCAGCCGTCGGGGAACCACTGAAGCTTTCTTT. This translates into CASSRRGTTEAFF.

This clonotype was observed many times. The chain has TRBV7-3 and TRBJ2-6; 7 positions match TRBD2. Trimming removed 5 bases from V and 0 bases from J; junction bases left unmatched: 1. CDR3 length: 15 residues. Germline V gene data show CDR1 as SGHTA and CDR2 as FQGTGA. CDR3: CASSRTSSGANVLTF. As DNA, the CDR3 is TGTGCCAGCAGCCGGACTAGCTCTGGGGCCAACGTCCTGACTTTC.

J is TRBJ1-1 and V is TRBV29-1; D is perhaps TRBD1 (5 bases). Germline values: CDR1 SQVTM, CDR2 ANQGSEA. This CDR3 comprises 15 residues. Trimming shortened V by 8 bases and J by 0 bases, and 19 bases separated the two germline ends. The CDR3 loop is CSSTLGGTLNTEAFF. The DNA for the CDR3 is TGCAGCTCCACACTGGGGGGGACCTTGAACACTGAAGCTTTCTTT.

This clonotype was found many times. The chain employs TRBV20-1 and TRBJ2-1; TRBD2 matches at 10 bases. CDR1 is DFQATT, CDR2 SNEGSKA, per germline (reference sequence). The ends lost 6 bases at V and 2 bases at J; junction bases unmatched: 4. The CDR3 has 14 amino acids. The CDR3 DNA sequence: TGCAGTGCAAACGGACTAGCGGCCTACAATGAGCAGTTCTTC. This translates into CSANGLAAYNEQFF.

This chain uses TRBV20-1 with TRBJ2-1; D is possibly TRBD2 (5 bases). Germline-derived CDR1 and CDR2 are DFQATT and SNEGSKA (reference sequence). CDR3 length equals 20 residues. Trimming took off 0 bases at V and 9 bases at J, with 33 bases between the two ends. In nucleotides, the CDR3 is TGCAGTGCTAGAGATAAGAGAGGGCCATTGGGCACCCGCCATGCCGGTGAGCAGTTCTTC. Protein product: CSARDKRGPLGTRHAGEQFF.

This rearrangement joins TRBV29-1 to TRBJ2-7; D is possibly TRBD2 (6 bases). CDR3 size: 11 residues. The V and J ends lost 3 bases and 3 bases respectively, with 6 bases between them. CDR1 SQVTM and CDR2 ANQGSEA come from the germline V gene. The CDR3 DNA reads as TGCAGCGTTGAGACTAGCTACGAGCAGTACTTC. This gives the protein CSVETSYEQYF.

J is TRBJ2-7 and V is TRBV6-5, with D possibly TRBD1 on 6 matching bases. The germline V gene has CDR1 MNHEY and CDR2 SVGAGI. The V end was cut by 5 bases, the J end by 0 bases, with 14 bases between. The length of the CDR3 is 15 residues. The CDR3 DNA follows: TGTGCCAGCAGTCCTCCTTGGGGGCCCTCCTACGAGCAGTACTTC. Residues: CASSPPWGPSYEQYF.

The genes are TRBV28 and TRBJ2-3; no firm D call. The CDR3 is 14 amino acids. With 10 bases removed from V and 6 bases from J, the gap between germline ends came to 20 bases. Germline CDR1 MDHEN, CDR2 SYDVKM. The CDR3 nucleotides are TGTGCCACTTCGGGTAAATCGTTTTGGGATACGCAGTATTTT. This encodes CATSGKSFWDTQYF.

V and J are TRBV2 and TRBJ2-3; 11 nucleotides agree with TRBD1. Germline lookup yields CDR1 SNHLY and CDR2 FYNNEI. V was pared by 5 bases and J by 2 bases, with 3 bases of the junction left unmatched. The CDR3 covers 15 residues. This chain's CDR3 is CASSMDRGPTDTQYF. The CDR3 nucleotides read TGTGCCAGCAGTATGGACAGGGGGCCCACAGATACGCAGTATTTT.

In its sample, this clonotype was seen many times. The chain employs TRBV6-1 and TRBJ2-5; D remains unclear. Trimming stripped 5 bases from V and 2 bases from J, with 15 bases between. Per the germline V gene, CDR1 is MNHNS and CDR2 is SASEGT. The CDR3 loop spans 15 amino acids. In DNA form, the CDR3 reads TGTGCCAGCAGTTATTCCCTTGTAGGGCAAGAGACCCAGTACTTC. This encodes CASSYSLVGQETQYF.

CDR3 residues: CASMGFTNEKLFF. CDR3 coding DNA: TGTGCCAGCATGGGGTTCACTAATGAAAAACTGTTTTTT. V gene TRBV6-5 combines with J gene TRBJ1-4; D gene ambiguous. V dropped 7 bases and J dropped 2 bases, with 8 bases sitting between them. CDR3 length: 13 amino acids. Germline loops: CDR1 MNHEY, CDR2 SVGAGI.

The table lists this clonotype with many counts. This chain joins TRBV12-3 or TRBV12-4 and TRBJ1-1; D is unclear. Trimming took off 10 bases at V and 0 bases at J, with 9 bases between the two ends. The length of the CDR3 is 12 residues. The CDR3 region has the DNA TGTGCCACTAGACTGGTGAACACTGAAGCTTTCTTT. Its protein is CATRLVNTEAFF.

This clonotype came up a few times. The V and J genes are TRBV29-1 and TRBJ2-5; TRBD2 matches at 10 bases. The CDR3 has 16 residues. Germline CDR1 is SQVTM and CDR2 is ANQGSEA. Trimming removed 0 bases from V and 1 base from J; junction bases left unmatched: 5. The CDR3 protein is CSVEDPTSGLQETQYF. CDR3 DNA: TGCAGCGTTGAAGATCCGACTAGCGGGCTCCAAGAGACCCAGTACTTC.

The table lists this clonotype with a count of one. The CDR3 loop reads CASSPRPALETQYF. The CDR3 DNA sequence: TGTGCCAGCTCACCAAGGCCAGCCCTAGAGACCCAGTACTTC. This sequence joins TRBV18 and TRBJ2-5, with D unresolved. The V end lost 2 bases, the J end lost 4 bases, and 11 bases lay between the germline ends. From germline, CDR1 is KGHSH and CDR2 LQKENI. CDR3 length: 14 amino acids.

In nucleotides, the CDR3 is TGTGCCAGCAACGTCGACGAGCAGTACTTC. Translating it yields CASNVDEQYF. The J gene is TRBJ2-7, the V gene TRBV6-1; D is ambiguous. The V end lost 7 bases, the J end lost 5 bases, and 6 bases lay between the germline ends. In germline, CDR1 is MNHNS, CDR2 SASEGT. The CDR3 is 10 residues long.

The chain links TRBV6-5 to TRBJ2-1, with TRBD1 matching 9 bases. The CDR3 is made up of 16 amino acids. CDR1 and CDR2 from the germline V gene are MNHEY and SVGAGI. The V segment lost 0 bases and the J segment 9 bases; nucleotides outside the gene matches: 9. The CDR3 DNA is TGTGCCAGCAGTTACTCGATTGGGACAGGGTTCCCTGAGCAGTTCTTC. Translation: CASSYSIGTGFPEQFF.

J is TRBJ1-2 and V is TRBV29-1; no definite D call. Germline V gene lookup returns CDR1 SQVTM and CDR2 ANQGSEA. Trimming pared 6 bases from V and 8 bases from J, leaving 19 bases between. This CDR3 contains 13 residues. The CDR3 DNA is TGCAGCGTCTCACTGGCGAGGGCAGACGGCTACACCTTC. It encodes CSVSLARADGYTF.

This clonotype was counted at least ten times. V is TRBV6-5 and J is TRBJ2-7; TRBD1 might be the D (5 bases). Trimming took off 6 bases at V and 3 bases at J, with 9 bases between the two ends. This CDR3 has 12 residues. The germline V gene has CDR1 MNHEY and CDR2 SVGAGI. This CDR3 is CASRRQFYEQYF. DNA for the CDR3: TGTGCCAGCAGGCGACAGTTCTACGAGCAGTACTTC.

J is TRBJ2-3 and V is TRBV7-3; D not resolved. Deletions cut 1 base from V and 1 base from J, with 9 bases between. The CDR3 totals 15 residues. Germline V gives CDR1 SGHTA, CDR2 FQGTGA. In nucleotides, the CDR3 is TGTGCCAGCAGCTTAATACAAAGCGGCACAGATACGCAGTATTTT. Translating gives CASSLIQSGTDTQYF.

This clonotype occurred many times. The rearrangement links TRBV4-1 to TRBJ2-7; 8 bases are shared with TRBD1. CDR1 and CDR2 from the germline V gene are MGHRA and YSYEKL. Losses at the gene ends were 5 bases for V and 4 bases for J; bases not matched to a gene: 7. The CDR3 loop spans 14 amino acids. The CDR3 here is CASSYSGQGYEQYF. The CDR3 DNA sequence: TGCGCCAGCAGCTACTCTGGACAGGGATACGAGCAGTACTTC.

This clonotype was counted only a few times. This CDR3 is CSALPLVPEAFF. CDR3 sequence (DNA): TGCAGTGCTCTACCCTTGGTTCCTGAAGCTTTCTTT. This chain connects TRBV20-1 to TRBJ1-1; D is unclear. The CDR3 sequence is 12 residues long. Trimming left V 5 bases short and J 6 bases short, with 13 bases between. Per the germline V gene, CDR1 is DFQATT and CDR2 is SNEGSKA (reference sequence).

This chain connects TRBV29-1 to TRBJ2-5; possibly TRBD1 for D (6 bases). From germline, CDR1 is SQVTM and CDR2 ANQGSEA. Trimming took off 5 bases at V and 4 bases at J, with 17 bases between the two ends. This CDR3 region has 14 residues. The chain's CDR3 is CSVTAAWGPETQYF. Here the CDR3 DNA reads TGCAGCGTTACCGCGGCCTGGGGGCCAGAGACCCAGTACTTC.

This CDR3 reads CATSISTGRARNQPQHF. For the CDR3, the DNA is TGTGCCACCAGCATTTCGACAGGGCGGGCCCGCAATCAGCCCCAGCATTTT. This sequence joins TRBV15 and TRBJ1-5, with 7 bases matching TRBD1. V lost 4 bases to trimming and J lost 2 bases; unmatched junction nucleotides: 11. Germline V CDR1 and CDR2: LNHNV, YYDKDF (reference sequence). This CDR3 contains 17 residues.